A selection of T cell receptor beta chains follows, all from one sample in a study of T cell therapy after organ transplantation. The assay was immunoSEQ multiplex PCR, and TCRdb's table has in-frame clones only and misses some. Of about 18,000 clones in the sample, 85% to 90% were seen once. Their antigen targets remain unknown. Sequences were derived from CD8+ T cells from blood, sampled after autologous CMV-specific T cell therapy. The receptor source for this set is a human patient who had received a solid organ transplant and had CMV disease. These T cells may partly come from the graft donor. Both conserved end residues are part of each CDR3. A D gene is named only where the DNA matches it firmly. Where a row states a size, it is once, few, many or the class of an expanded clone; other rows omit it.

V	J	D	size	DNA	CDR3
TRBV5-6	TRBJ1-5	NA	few	TGTGCCAGCAGCACTCAGGGTTTTAGCAATCAGCCCCAGCATTTT	CASSTQGFSNQPQHF
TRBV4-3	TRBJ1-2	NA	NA	TGCGCCAGCAGCCAAGATAGAACGAAGGACTATGGCTACACCTTC	CASSQDRTKDYGYTF
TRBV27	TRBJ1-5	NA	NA	TGTGCCAGCAGTGACACCGGGACGGCCTTTTTTCAGCCCCAGCATTTT	CASSDTGTAFFQPQHF
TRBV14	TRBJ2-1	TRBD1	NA	TGTGCCAGCACCCTGACAGGGACCTACAATGAGCAGTTCTTC	CASTLTGTYNEQFF
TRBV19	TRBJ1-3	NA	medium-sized	TGTGCCAGTACTCAGGGACTCCACTCTGGAAACACCATATATTTT	CASTQGLHSGNTIYF
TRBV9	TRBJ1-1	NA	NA	TGTGCCAGCAGCGTGGGAGACAACACTGAAGCTTTCTTT	CASSVGDNTEAFF
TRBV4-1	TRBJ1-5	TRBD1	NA	TGCGCCAGCAGCCATCGGGAGGGGACAGGGCATCAGCCCCAGCATTTT	CASSHREGTGHQPQHF
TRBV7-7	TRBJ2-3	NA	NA	TGTGCTAGCAGCTTAGCACCAGGGCCGAACACAGATACGCAGTATTTT	CASSLAPGPNTDTQYF
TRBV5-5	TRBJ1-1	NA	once	TGTGCCAGCAGCTTGGGTCCGACAGGGAACACTGAAGCTTTCTTT	CASSLGPTGNTEAFF
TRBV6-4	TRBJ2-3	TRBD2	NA	TGTGCCAGCACCGAGGAAGCGGGGACCACAGATACGCAGTATTTT	CASTEEAGTTDTQYF
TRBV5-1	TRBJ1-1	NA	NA	TGCGCCAGCAGCTTGGGATCCCAGGGGTCGACTGAAGCTTTCTTT	CASSLGSQGSTEAFF
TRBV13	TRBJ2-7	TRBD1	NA	TGTGCCAGCAGTTCCTCACCGGGACAGGGGCCCTACGAGCAGTACTTC	CASSSSPGQGPYEQYF
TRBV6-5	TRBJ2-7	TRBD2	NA	TGTGCCAGCAGGACCCTAGCGGAGGGGCCCTACGAGCAGTACTTC	CASRTLAEGPYEQYF
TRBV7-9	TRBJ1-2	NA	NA	TGTGCCAGCAGCCAGGGGCCGAACTATGGCTACACCTTC	CASSQGPNYGYTF
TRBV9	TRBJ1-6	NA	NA	TGTGCCAGCAGCGTAGTCCCGGGGGATAATTCACCCCTCCACTTT	CASSVVPGDNSPLHF
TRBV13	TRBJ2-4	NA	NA	TGTGCCAGCAGCCCCTTAGGGGGGGCCAAAAACATTCAGTACTTC	CASSPLGGAKNIQYF
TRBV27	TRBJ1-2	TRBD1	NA	TGTGCCAGCAGTTCCTCGACAGGGGGCCCGCCATTTGGTGGCTACACCTTC	CASSSSTGGPPFGGYTF
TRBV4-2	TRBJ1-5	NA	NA	TGTGCCAGCAGCCAAGGGTACGGGCAGCCCCAGCATTTT	CASSQGYGQPQHF
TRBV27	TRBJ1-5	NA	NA	TGTGCCAGCAGTTTATATTGGGGGAATAGCAATCAGCCCCAGCATTTT	CASSLYWGNSNQPQHF
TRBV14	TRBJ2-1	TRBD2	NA	TGTGCCAGCAGCCAAGTATTAGCGGGAGGGCCATTGAAGTTCTTC	CASSQVLAGGPLKFF
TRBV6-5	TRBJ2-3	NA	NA	TGTGCCAGCAGTTACTCATCAGATACGCAGTATTTT	CASSYSSDTQYF
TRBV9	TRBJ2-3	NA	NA	TGTGCCAGCAGCGTGGCTGGGGTCGGTATGGATACGCAGTATTTT	CASSVAGVGMDTQYF
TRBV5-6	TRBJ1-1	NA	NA	TGTGCCAGCAGCTTGCGAAGGGGGTTTACTGAAGCTTTCTTT	CASSLRRGFTEAFF
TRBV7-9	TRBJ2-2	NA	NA	TGTGCCAGCAGCGACGGTGGTAGAGGCACCGGGGAGCTGTTTTTT	CASSDGGRGTGELFF
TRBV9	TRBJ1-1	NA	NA	TGTGCCAGCAGTGAAGGTGGGGCCCCTGACACTGAAGCTTTCTTT	CASSEGGAPDTEAFF
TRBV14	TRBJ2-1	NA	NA	TGTGCCAGCAGCCACGAGGGCAGGGGAAATGAGCAGTTCTTC	CASSHEGRGNEQFF
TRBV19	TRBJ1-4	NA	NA	TGTGCCAGTAGTATAGATCGGGAGGGCCCAACTAATGAAAAACTGTTTTTT	CASSIDREGPTNEKLFF
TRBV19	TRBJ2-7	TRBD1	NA	TGTGCCAGTACCTCTACAGGGGCGAGCTCCTACGAGCAGTACTTC	CASTSTGASSYEQYF
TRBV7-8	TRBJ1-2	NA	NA	TGTGCCAGCAGCTCCATTAATAACTATGGCTACACCTTC	CASSSINNYGYTF
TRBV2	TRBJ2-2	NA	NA	TGTGCCAGCAGTTGGACCGGGGAGCTGTTTTTT	CASSWTGELFF
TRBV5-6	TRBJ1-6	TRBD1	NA	TGTGCCAGCAGCTTTGACCCCGGACAGGGGACCTCGGGCCTCCACTTT	CASSFDPGQGTSGLHF
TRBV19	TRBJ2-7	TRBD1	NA	TGTGCCAGTAGTATCGGGGACAGGGATTACGAGCAGTACTTC	CASSIGDRDYEQYF
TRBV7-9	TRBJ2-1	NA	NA	TGTGCCAGCAGCTCCTCTCTAGAGGGGGTGACCTACAATGAGCAGTTCTTC	CASSSSLEGVTYNEQFF
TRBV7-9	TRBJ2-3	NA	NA	TGTGCCAGCAGCCTCATGACGGGAGCCGATACGCAGTATTTT	CASSLMTGADTQYF
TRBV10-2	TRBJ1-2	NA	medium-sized	TGCGCCAGCAGTGAGTCGGGTCTCGGGCTCTCTGGCTACACCTTC	CASSESGLGLSGYTF
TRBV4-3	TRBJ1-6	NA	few	TGCGCCAGCAGCCAAGACGGGGCCACTTCACCCCTCCACTTT	CASSQDGATSPLHF
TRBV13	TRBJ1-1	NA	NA	TGTGCCAGCAGCTCTCAAAACCGGCGTCCTGAAGCTTTCTTT	CASSSQNRRPEAFF
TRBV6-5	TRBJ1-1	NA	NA	TGTGCCAGCAGTTCCTACCATGAGACAGACAGCGGGGCTTTCTTT	CASSSYHETDSGAFF
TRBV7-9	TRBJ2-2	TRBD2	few	TGTGCCAGCAGCCGACTAGCGTACGGGGAGCTGTTTTTT	CASSRLAYGELFF
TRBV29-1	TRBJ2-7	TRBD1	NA	TGCAGCGTTGAAGATTCCTCCGGGACAGGCTCTTTCTTC	CSVEDSSGTGSFF
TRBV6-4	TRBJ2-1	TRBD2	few	TGTGCCAGCAGTGACGGGACTAGCGGGGGCAATGAGCAGTTCTTC	CASSDGTSGGNEQFF
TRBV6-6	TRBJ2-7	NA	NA	TGTGCCAGCAGTTCGCTCTCCTACGAGCAGTACTTC	CASSSLSYEQYF
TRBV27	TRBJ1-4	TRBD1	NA	TGTGCCAGCAAGGTACAGGGGGTCACTAATGAAAAACTGTTTTTT	CASKVQGVTNEKLFF
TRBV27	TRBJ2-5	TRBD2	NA	TGTGCCAGCAGTCCTAGCGGGAGGACCCAAGAGACCCAGTACTTC	CASSPSGRTQETQYF
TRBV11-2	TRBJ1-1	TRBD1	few	TGTGCCAGCAGCCCAGGGGGTCTAGCTTTCTTT	CASSPGGLAFF
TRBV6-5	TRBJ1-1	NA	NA	TGTGCCAGCAGCCTAATGGGGTCTCGCGCTGAAGCTTTCTTT	CASSLMGSRAEAFF
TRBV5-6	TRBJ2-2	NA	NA	TGTGCCAGCAGCCGCGTCGGGCACGGGGAGCTGTTTTTT	CASSRVGHGELFF
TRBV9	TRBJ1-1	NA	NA	TGTGCCAGCAGCAGCGGCGGATTGAACACTGAAGCTTTCTTT	CASSSGGLNTEAFF
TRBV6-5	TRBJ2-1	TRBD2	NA	TGTGCCAGCAGTTACTCGAGTAGCGGGGTCTTTGAGCAGTTCTTC	CASSYSSSGVFEQFF
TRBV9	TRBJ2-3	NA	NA	TGTGCCAGCAGCGCCGGCCTTACCAACGGGGATACGCAGTATTTT	CASSAGLTNGDTQYF
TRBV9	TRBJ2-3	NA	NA	TGTGCCAGCAGCGTAGGATGGGACCCGCCCACAGATACGCAGTATTTT	CASSVGWDPPTDTQYF
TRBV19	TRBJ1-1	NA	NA	TGTGCCAGTAGTATAGAGTTGGCAGGGAACACTGAAGCTTTCTTT	CASSIELAGNTEAFF